One sample yielded the 2 T cell receptor beta chains listed below, sequenced in a study of blood T cell repertoires in COVID-19. Produced via immunoSEQ multiplex PCR; TCRdb's table is partial and in-frame only. This table holds more than 300,000 clones, approximately 90% found once. The sequenced sample was peripheral blood. The source of these receptors is a young woman who had recovered from COVID-19.

CDR3 DNA: TGTGCCAGCAGACGCGACACTGAAGCTTTCTTT. Protein sequence: CASRRDTEAFF. The rearrangement joins TRBV6-5 to TRBJ1-1; no reliable D call. The CDR3 loop spans 11 amino acids. The V and J ends lost 6 bases and 3 bases respectively, with 5 bases between them. The germline V gene encodes CDR1 MNHEY and CDR2 SVGAGI.

The rearrangement joins TRBV5-4 to TRBJ1-4; weak D call: TRBD1 (5 bases). This CDR3 has 14 residues. V lost 3 bases, J lost 7 bases, and 13 bases lay in between. Germline V lookup: CDR1 SGHNT, CDR2 YYREEE (reference sequence). The CDR3 DNA reads as TGTGCCAGCAGCTCGACAGCGTTTGGTGAAAAACTGTTTTTT. Protein: CASSSTAFGEKLFF.